This T cell receptor (beta chain) was recorded in a study of blood T cells in healthy people across ages. General study findings and limits: Estimates of diversity drawn from one million T cells were considered underestimates.

Regarding this clonotype: Its antigen is currently unknown.

Between the trimmed V and J ends, which lost 0 bases and 5 bases, there was a span of 11 bases. Germline loops: CDR1 SGDLS, CDR2 YYNGEE. The CDR3 runs 15 residues. A second roughly 7 to 11 cycle PCR used barcoded and J-beta primers. One entry per CDR3 protein, called by TCRdb with MiXCR from the 5' RACE reads. The data contain 540,000 or so distinct CDR3 sequences, 20% to 30% of them seen just once; the ten biggest clones take up 8.7%. The same sample was also used in a study of T cells of mothers and their children.

This receptor was identified in a boy between 10 and 17 years old in good health. The chain joins TRBV9 to TRBJ2-2; maybe TRBD1 (5 bases). Source material: blood. The CDR3 DNA reads TGTGCCAGCAGCGTAGACCCCGCAGGGACCGGGGAGCTGTTTTTT. Translated: CASSVDPAGTGELFF.